The table lists the clone carrying this TCR beta chain with many counts. Its antigen remains unknown. The data originate from a study of regulatory T cells in long-lasting Graves disease. Time point given: newly diagnosed GD, antithyroid drugs for less than 3 months. The authors made the TCR library using RNA they extracted from PBMCs. iRepertoire HTBI primers and Arm-PCR of CDR3 regions built TCR beta libraries. Authors' processing steps: The identification of 50 to 65 TRBV and roughly 14 TRBJ segments was made across samples. In TCRdb, the multiplex PCR reads were re-called with MiXCR into one record per CDR3 protein. These V and J calls are TCRdb output, not the study's own analysis. Of hundreds of thousands of distinct CDR3 sequences listed, approximately 15% are singletons. The study, taken as a whole, reports: It was peripheral blood alone, not thyroid tissue, that was studied.

This CDR3 comprises 14 residues. Germline CDR1 is SGHTA and CDR2 is FQGNSA. V lost 2 bases, J lost 7 bases, and 14 bases lay in between. These data also featured in a second study, about T cells in Graves' hyperthyroidism and ophthalmopathy.

The chain has TRBV7-2 and TRBJ1-2; possibly TRBD1 for D (6 bases). The sequence came from a woman in her thirties with Graves disease. This material consisted of peripheral blood mononuclear cells (PBMCs), taken at new diagnosis, from a patient treated with antithyroid drugs. The CDR3 loop is CASSLIGGRGGYTF. DNA of the CDR3: TGTGCCAGCAGCTTAATCGGGGGCCGGGGTGGCTACACCTTC.